Below are 8 T cell receptor beta chains sequenced from a single sample in a study of T cells in Graves' hyperthyroidism and ophthalmopathy. What was amplified from RNA transcripts were TCR beta CDR3 regions. A set of HTBI primers served as the primers for a first-round RT-PCR of the TCR CDR3. Each CDR3 protein is one row after TCRdb ran MiXCR on the multiplex PCR reads. The sample records approximately 420,000 distinct CDR3 sequences, around 15% being singletons. The sequenced sample was blood. The receptors here all came from a young woman with Graves' hyperthyroidism.

There are a few counts of this clonotype. The V gene is TRBV9, the J gene TRBJ2-5; tentatively, D is TRBD1 (8 bases). V gave up 5 bases and J gave up 4 bases, with 15 bases separating them. The CDR3 contains 14 residues. Germline CDR1 and CDR2: SGDLS and YYNGEE. The CDR3 DNA is TGTGCCAGCAGTTTGACAGGGGAGGGAGAGACCCAGTACTTC. It codes for CASSLTGEGETQYF.

In its sample, this clonotype was seen a few times. The gene calls are TRBV5-1 and TRBJ1-1, with 9 bases matching TRBD1. This CDR3 contains 17 residues. Germline CDR1 is SGHRS and CDR2 is YFSETQ. V shed 5 bases, J shed 0 bases, and the junction held 11 bases outside the gene matches. Here the CDR3 DNA reads TGCGCCAGCAGGCGTACAGGGGGCGGAGGGGTGAACACTGAAGCTTTCTTT. Translation gives CASRRTGGGGVNTEAFF.

As regards this clonotype: A read error is possible here, since a much larger clone lies one base away. The chain carries TRBV6-1 and TRBJ2-5, with D unresolved. This CDR3 is built from 15 residues. The V end lost 6 bases, the J end lost 0 bases, and 14 bases lay between the germline ends. Germline V gives CDR1 MNHNS, CDR2 SASEGT. The CDR3: CASRTSPAYQETQYF. The CDR3 coding sequence is TGTGCCAGCAGAACCTCACCAGCGTACCAAGAGACCCAGTACTTC.

This clonotype was recorded many times. The V call is TRBV29-1, the J call TRBJ2-2; D gene uncertain. Germline lookup yields CDR1 SQVTM and CDR2 ANQGSEA. V was cut by 7 bases and J by 0 bases, with 15 bases left in between. The CDR3 consists of 15 residues. CDR3 amino acids: CSARPGQANTGELFF. CDR3 coding DNA: TGCAGCGCCCGTCCGGGTCAGGCGAACACCGGGGAGCTGTTTTTT.

The CDR3 sequence is CSVGRGSFLTYEQFF. The CDR3 bases are TGCAGCGTGGGTAGGGGGTCTTTTCTAACCTACGAGCAGTTCTTC. V is TRBV29-1 and J is TRBJ2-7; D is possibly TRBD1 (6 bases). The DNA matches TRBJ2-1 better at its end, which makes the J call doubtful. The CDR3 totals 15 residues. Germline V gene data show CDR1 as SQVTM and CDR2 as ANQGSEA.

The sample holds a few counts of this clonotype. The rearrangement links TRBV2 to TRBJ1-1; the match to TRBD1 covers 8 bases. The CDR3 runs 14 residues. The germline V gene encodes CDR1 SNHLY and CDR2 FYNNEI. Trimming removed 6 bases from V and 7 bases from J; junction bases left unmatched: 10. CDR3 coding DNA: TGTGCCAGCAGGGGGGACAGGTTGATGATTGAAGCTTTCTTT. Translated, it gives CASRGDRLMIEAFF.

This clonotype showed up just a few times. The CDR3 DNA follows: TGTGCCAGCAGTTTATCGGCAGAGGACACTGAAGCTTTCTTT. Its translation is CASSLSAEDTEAFF. The chain has TRBV27 and TRBJ1-1, with D unresolved. The CDR3 consists of 14 residues. V was trimmed by 0 bases and J by 3 bases, leaving 8 bases between them. The germline gives CDR1 MNHEY, CDR2 SMNVEV (reference sequence).

At least ten counts were recorded for this clonotype. The chain carries TRBV28 and TRBJ1-4; weak D call: TRBD1 (6 bases). The length of the CDR3 is 14 residues. Germline CDR1 and CDR2: MDHEN and SYDVKM. The germline V and J ends were trimmed by 3 bases and 8 bases, with 13 bases remaining between them. CDR3 in amino acids: CASSFRQVGEKLFF. The CDR3 DNA sequence: TGTGCCAGCAGTTTCCGACAGGTCGGGGAAAAACTGTTTTTT.